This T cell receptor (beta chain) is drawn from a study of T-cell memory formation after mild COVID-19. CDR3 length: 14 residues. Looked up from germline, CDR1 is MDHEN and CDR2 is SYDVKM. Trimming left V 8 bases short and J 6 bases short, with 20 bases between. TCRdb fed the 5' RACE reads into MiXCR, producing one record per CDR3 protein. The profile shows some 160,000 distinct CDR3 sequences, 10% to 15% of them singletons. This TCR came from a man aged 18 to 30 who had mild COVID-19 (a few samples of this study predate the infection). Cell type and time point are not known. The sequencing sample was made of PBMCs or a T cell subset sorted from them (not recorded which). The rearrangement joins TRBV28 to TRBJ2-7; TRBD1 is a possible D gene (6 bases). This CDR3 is CASSNAGESGEQYV. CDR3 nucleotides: TGTGCCAGCTCTAACGCAGGGGAATCGGGCGAGCAGTACGTC.